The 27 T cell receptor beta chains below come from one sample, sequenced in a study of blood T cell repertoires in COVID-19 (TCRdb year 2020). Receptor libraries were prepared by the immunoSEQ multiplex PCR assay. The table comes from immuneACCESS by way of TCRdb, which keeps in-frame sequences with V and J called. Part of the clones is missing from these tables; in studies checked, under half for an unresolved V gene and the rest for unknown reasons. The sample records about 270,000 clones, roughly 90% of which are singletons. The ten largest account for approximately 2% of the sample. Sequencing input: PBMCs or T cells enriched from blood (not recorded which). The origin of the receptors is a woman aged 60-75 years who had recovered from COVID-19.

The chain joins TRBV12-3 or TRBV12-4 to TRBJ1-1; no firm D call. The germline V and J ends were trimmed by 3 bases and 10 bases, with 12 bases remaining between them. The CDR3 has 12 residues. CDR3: CASSFEDLVAFF. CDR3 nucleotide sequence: TGTGCCAGCAGTTTTGAGGATTTGGTAGCTTTCTTT.

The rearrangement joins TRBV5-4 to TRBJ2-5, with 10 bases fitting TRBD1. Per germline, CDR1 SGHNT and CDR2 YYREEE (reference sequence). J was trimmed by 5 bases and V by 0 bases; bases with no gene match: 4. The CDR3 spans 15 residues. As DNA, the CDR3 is TGTGCCAGCAGCTTGGGACAGGGGGCTTTTGAGACCCAGTACTTC. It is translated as CASSLGQGAFETQYF.

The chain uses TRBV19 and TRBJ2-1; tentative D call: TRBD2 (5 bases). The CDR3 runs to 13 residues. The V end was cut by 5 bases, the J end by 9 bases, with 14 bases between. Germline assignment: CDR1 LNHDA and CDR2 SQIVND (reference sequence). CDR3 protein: CASSAGPRSEQFF. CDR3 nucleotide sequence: TGTGCCAGTAGTGCGGGCCCGAGATCTGAGCAGTTCTTC.

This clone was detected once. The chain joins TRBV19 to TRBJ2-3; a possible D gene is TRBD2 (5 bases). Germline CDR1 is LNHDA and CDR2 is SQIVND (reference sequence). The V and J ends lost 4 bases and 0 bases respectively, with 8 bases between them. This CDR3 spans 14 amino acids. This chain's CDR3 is CASSTDYSTDTQYF. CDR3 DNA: TGTGCCAGTAGTACAGACTACAGCACAGATACGCAGTATTTT. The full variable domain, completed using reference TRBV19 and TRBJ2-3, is DGGITQSPKYLFRKEGQNVTLSCEQNLNHDAMYWYRQDPGQGLRLIYYSQIVNDFQKGDIAEGYSVSREKKESFPLTVTSAQKNPTAFYLCASSTDYSTDTQYFGPGTRLTVL.

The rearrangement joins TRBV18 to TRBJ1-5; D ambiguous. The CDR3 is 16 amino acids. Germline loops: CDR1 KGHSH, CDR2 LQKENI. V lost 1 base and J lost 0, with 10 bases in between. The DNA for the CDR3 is TGTGCCAGCTCACCACAGGCAGGTAATAGCAATCAGCCCCAGCATTTT. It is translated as CASSPQAGNSNQPQHF. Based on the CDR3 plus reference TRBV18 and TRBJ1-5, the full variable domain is NAGVMQNPRHLVRRRGQEARLRCSPMKGHSHVYWYRQLPEEGLKFMVYLQKENIIDESGMPKERFSAEFPKEGPSILRIQQVVRGDSAAYFCASSPQAGNSNQPQHFGDGTRLSIL.

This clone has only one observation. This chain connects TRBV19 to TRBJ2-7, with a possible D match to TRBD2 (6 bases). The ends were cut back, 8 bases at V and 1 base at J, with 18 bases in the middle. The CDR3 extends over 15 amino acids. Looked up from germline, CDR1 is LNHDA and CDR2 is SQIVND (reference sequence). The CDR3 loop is CASATKGDSSYEQYF. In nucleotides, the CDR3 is TGTGCCAGTGCTACCAAAGGGGACTCATCCTACGAGCAGTACTTC.

CDR3 coding DNA: TGTGCCAGCAGCCCGGGAAGCCGGGTCTACACCTTC. This translates into CASSPGSRVYTF. V and J are TRBV3-1 (or the pseudogene TRBV3-2) and TRBJ1-2; D is uncertain. The CDR3 length is 12 residues. Trimming pared 4 bases from V and 10 bases from J, leaving 13 bases between. In germline, CDR1 is LGHDT, CDR2 YNNKEL (reference sequence).

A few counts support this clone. The CDR3, as DNA: TGCAGCGGCGGATCGGCTAACTATGGCTACACCTTC. Protein: CSGGSANYGYTF. This sequence joins TRBV29-1 and TRBJ1-2; D unclear. V lost 7 bases and J lost 0, with 9 bases in between. Germline V gene data show CDR1 as SQVTM and CDR2 as ANQGSEA. The CDR3 is 12 residues long.

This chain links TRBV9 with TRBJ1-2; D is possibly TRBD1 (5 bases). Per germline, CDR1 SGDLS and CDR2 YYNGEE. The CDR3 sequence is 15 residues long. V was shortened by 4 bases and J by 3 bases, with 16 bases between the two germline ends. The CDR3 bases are TGTGCCAGCAGCCCAGACCCCGACAGATACTATGGCTACACCTTC. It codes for CASSPDPDRYYGYTF.

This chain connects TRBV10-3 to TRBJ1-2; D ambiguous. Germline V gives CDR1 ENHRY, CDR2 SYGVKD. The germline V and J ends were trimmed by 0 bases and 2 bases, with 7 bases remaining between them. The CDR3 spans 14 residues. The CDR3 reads CAISESQVNYGYTF. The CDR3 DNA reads TGTGCCATCAGTGAGTCGCAGGTCAACTATGGCTACACCTTC.

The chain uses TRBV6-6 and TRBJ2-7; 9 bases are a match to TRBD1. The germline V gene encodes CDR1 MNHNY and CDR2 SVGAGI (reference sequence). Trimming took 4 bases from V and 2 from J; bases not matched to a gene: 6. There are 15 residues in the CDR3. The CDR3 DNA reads TGTGCCAGCAGTTCCCGGACAGGGGCCCCCTACGAGCAGTACTTC. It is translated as CASSSRTGAPYEQYF.

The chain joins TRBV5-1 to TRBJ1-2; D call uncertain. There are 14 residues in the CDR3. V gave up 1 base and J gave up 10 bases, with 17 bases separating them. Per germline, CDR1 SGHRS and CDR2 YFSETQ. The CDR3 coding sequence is TGCGCCAGCAGCTTGAGTAGGGAGGTTTTCGCCTACACCTTC. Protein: CASSLSREVFAYTF.

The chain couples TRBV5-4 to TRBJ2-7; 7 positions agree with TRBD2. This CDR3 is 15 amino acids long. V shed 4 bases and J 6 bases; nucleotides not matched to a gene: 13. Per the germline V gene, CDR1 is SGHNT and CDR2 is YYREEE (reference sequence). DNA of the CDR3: TGTGCCAGCAGCCCTCCTTTGGCGGGAGTAAGCGAGCAGTACTTC. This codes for CASSPPLAGVSEQYF.

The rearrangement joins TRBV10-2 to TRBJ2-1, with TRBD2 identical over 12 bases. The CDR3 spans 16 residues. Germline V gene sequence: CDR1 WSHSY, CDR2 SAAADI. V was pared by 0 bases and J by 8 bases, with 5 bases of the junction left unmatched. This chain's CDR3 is CASSESSSGGAHEQFF. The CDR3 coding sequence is TGCGCCAGCAGTGAGTCTTCTAGCGGGGGGGCCCATGAGCAGTTCTTC.

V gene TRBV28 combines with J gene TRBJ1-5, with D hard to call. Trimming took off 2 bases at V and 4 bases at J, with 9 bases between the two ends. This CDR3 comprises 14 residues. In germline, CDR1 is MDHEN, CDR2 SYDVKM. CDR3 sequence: CASSLGQMNQPQHF. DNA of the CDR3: TGTGCCAGCAGTTTAGGGCAGATGAATCAGCCCCAGCATTTT.

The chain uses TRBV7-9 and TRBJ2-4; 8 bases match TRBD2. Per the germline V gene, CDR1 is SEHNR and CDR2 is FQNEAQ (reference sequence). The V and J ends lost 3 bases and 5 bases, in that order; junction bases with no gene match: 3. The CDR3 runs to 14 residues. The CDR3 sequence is CASSLTAGENIQYF. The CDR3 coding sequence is TGTGCCAGCAGCTTGACAGCGGGGGAAAACATTCAGTACTTC.

The CDR3 region has the DNA TGTGCCAGTAGTATACCTCCCACATATGGCTACACCTTC. This sequence encodes CASSIPPTYGYTF. This rearrangement joins TRBV19 to TRBJ1-2, with D uncertain. V was shortened by 2 bases and J by 5 bases, with 9 bases between the two germline ends. Per germline, CDR1 LNHDA and CDR2 SQIVND (reference sequence). CDR3 length equals 13 residues.

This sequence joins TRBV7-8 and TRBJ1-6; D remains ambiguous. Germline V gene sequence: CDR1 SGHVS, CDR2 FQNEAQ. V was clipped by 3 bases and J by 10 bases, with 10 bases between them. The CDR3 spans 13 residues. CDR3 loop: CASSLNLLSPLHF. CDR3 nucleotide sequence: TGTGCCAGCAGCTTGAACTTATTGTCACCCCTCCACTTT.

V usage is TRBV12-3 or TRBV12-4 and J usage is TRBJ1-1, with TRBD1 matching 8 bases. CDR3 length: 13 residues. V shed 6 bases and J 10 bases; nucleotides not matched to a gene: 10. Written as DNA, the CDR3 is TGTGCCAGCAGCCCAGGACAGGGATTAGTAGCTTTCTTT. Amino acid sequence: CASSPGQGLVAFF.

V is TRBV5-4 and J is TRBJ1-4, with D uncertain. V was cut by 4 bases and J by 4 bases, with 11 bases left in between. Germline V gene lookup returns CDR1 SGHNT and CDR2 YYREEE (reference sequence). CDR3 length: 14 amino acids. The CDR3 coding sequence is TGTGCCAGCAGCCCAGCGGGGAATAATGAAAAACTGTTTTTT. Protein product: CASSPAGNNEKLFF.

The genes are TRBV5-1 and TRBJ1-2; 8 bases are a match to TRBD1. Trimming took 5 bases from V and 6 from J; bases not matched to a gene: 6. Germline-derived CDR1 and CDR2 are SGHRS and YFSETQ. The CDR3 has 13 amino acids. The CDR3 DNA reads TGCGCCAGCAGTCGTGGACAGGGCAATGGCTACACCTTC. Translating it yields CASSRGQGNGYTF.

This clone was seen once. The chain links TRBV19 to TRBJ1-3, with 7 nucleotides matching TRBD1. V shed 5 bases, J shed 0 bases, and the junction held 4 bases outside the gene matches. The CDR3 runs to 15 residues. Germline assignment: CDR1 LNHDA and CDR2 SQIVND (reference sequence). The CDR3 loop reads CASSPSGGSGNTIYF. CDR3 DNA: TGTGCCAGTAGTCCATCAGGGGGCTCTGGAAACACCATATATTTT.

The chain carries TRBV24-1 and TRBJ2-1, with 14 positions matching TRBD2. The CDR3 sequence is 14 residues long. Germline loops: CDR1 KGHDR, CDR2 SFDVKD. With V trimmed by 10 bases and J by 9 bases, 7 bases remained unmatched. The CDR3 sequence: CATTGTSGSAEQFF. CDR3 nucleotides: TGTGCCACTACCGGGACTAGCGGGAGCGCTGAGCAGTTCTTC.

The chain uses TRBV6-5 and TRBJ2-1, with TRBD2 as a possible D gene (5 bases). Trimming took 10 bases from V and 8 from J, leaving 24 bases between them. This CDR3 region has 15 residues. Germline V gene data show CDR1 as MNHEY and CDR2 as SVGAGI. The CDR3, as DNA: TGTGCCACCTACCCCGGGATATCCTCAAGGGATGAGCAGTTCTTC. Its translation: CATYPGISSRDEQFF.

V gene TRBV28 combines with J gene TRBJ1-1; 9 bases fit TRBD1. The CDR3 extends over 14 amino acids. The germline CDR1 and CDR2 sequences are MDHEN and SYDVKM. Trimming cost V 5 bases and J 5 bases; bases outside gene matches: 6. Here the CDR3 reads CASSGGQGFTEAFF. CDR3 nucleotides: TGTGCCAGCAGTGGGGGACAGGGCTTTACTGAAGCTTTCTTT.

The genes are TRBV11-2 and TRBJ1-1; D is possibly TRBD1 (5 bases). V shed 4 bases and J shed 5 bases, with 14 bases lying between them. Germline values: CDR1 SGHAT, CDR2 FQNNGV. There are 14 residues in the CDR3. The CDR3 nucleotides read TGTGCCAGCAGCTCGCTCGTCAGGGTTACTGAAGCTTTCTTT. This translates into CASSSLVRVTEAFF.

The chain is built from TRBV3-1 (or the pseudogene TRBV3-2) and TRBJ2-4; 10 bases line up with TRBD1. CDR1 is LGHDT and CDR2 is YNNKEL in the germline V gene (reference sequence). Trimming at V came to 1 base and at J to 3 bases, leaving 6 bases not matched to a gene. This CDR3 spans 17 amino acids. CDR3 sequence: CASSQGTGGVGKNIQYF. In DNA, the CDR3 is TGTGCCAGCAGCCAAGGGACAGGGGGAGTTGGCAAAAACATTCAGTACTTC.